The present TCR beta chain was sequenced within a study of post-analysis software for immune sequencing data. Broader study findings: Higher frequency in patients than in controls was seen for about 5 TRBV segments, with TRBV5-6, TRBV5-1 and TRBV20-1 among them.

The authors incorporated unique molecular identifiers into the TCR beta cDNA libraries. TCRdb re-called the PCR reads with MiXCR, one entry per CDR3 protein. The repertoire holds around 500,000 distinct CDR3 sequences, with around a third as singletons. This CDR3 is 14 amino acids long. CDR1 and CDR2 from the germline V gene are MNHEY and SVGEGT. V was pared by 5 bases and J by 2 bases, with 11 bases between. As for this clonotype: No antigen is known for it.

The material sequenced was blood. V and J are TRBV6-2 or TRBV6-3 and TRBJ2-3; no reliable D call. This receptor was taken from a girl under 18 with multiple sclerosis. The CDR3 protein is CASSRRVVTDTQYF. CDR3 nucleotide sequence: TGTGCCAGCAGTCGACGAGTAGTCACAGATACGCAGTATTTT.